This entry lists 30 T cell receptor beta chains sequenced from one sample in a study of siplizumab effects on memory and regulatory T cells. The protocol was immunoSEQ multiplex PCR, while the TCRdb copy is restricted to in-frame clones and leaves out a portion. Of around 86,000 clones in the sample, 94% were seen once. Sequencing input: non-Treg CD4+ T cells sorted from blood. Receptors were obtained from a human donor in good health.

This sequence joins TRBV6-6 and TRBJ1-1; 7 nucleotides align to TRBD1. This CDR3 is built from 15 residues. CDR1 is MNHNY, CDR2 SVGAGI, per germline (reference sequence). With V trimmed by 5 bases and J by 2 bases, 8 bases remained unmatched. CDR3 protein: CASSLTGTANTEAFF. CDR3 nucleotides: TGTGCCAGCAGTCTAACCGGGACAGCAAACACTGAAGCTTTCTTT.

The chain has TRBV5-1 and TRBJ2-3; D is perhaps TRBD1 (5 bases). Trimming left V 0 bases short and J 6 bases short, with 8 bases between. This CDR3 has 13 residues. The germline CDR1 and CDR2 sequences are SGHRS and YFSETQ. The CDR3 protein is CASSLGWGDTQYF. For the CDR3, the DNA is TGCGCCAGCAGCTTGGGGTGGGGCGATACGCAGTATTTT.

J is TRBJ2-7 and V is TRBV28; D is possibly TRBD1 or TRBD2 (6 bases each). The CDR3 is 13 residues long. V was pared by 2 bases and J by 6 bases, with 11 bases between. Germline CDR1 MDHEN, CDR2 SYDVKM. DNA of the CDR3: TGTGCCAGCAGTTTAAGTGGGGGGCTCGAGCAGTACTTC. It specifies CASSLSGGLEQYF. Complete variable domain (other parts from reference TRBV28 and TRBJ2-7): DVKVTQSSRYLVKRTGEKVFLECVQDMDHENMFWYRQDPGLGLRLIYFSYDVKMKEKGDIPEGYSVSREKKERFSLILESASTNQTSMYLCASSLSGGLEQYFGPGTRLTVT.

This clone has only one observation. The chain has TRBV9 and TRBJ1-1; weak D call: TRBD1 (5 bases). This CDR3 is 15 amino acids long. Germline-derived CDR1 and CDR2 are SGDLS and YYNGEE. The ends were cut back, 4 bases at V and 3 bases at J, with 16 bases in the middle. CDR3 DNA sequence: TGTGCCAGCAGCCCCTTCTTCGGGGGTCACACTGAAGCTTTCTTT. This translates into CASSPFFGGHTEAFF.

This chain connects TRBV6-5 to TRBJ2-2; 8 bases align to TRBD1. V was pared by 7 bases and J by 3 bases, with 7 bases of the junction left unmatched. CDR3 length: 15 amino acids. Per the germline V gene, CDR1 is MNHEY and CDR2 is SVGAGI. The CDR3 reads CASNTWTGHTGELFF. The CDR3 coding sequence is TGTGCCAGCAATACTTGGACAGGGCACACCGGGGAGCTGTTTTTT.

V is TRBV4-2 and J is TRBJ1-4; D gene ambiguous. This CDR3 is built from 13 residues. CDR1 and CDR2 from the germline V gene are LGHNA and YNFKEQ. Trimming removed 0 bases from V and 5 bases from J, with 4 bases in between. The CDR3 coding sequence is TGTGCCAGCAGCCAAGAGGTAAATGAAAAACTGTTTTTT. Translated, it gives CASSQEVNEKLFF.

The rearrangement uses TRBV29-1 and TRBJ2-2, with TRBD1 matching 7 bases. This CDR3 region has 14 residues. V shed 4 bases and J 4 bases; nucleotides not matched to a gene: 6. The germline CDR1 and CDR2 sequences are SQVTM and ANQGSEA. DNA for the CDR3: TGCAGCGTTGGGTCAGGGGGTGGCACCGGGGAGCTGTTTTTT. Protein sequence: CSVGSGGGTGELFF.

CDR3 sequence: CASKTDRVSNEQFF. The CDR3 DNA is TGTGCCAGTAAGACGGACAGGGTTTCCAATGAGCAGTTCTTC. The genes are TRBV19 and TRBJ2-1, with 8 bases that match TRBD1. V lost 7 bases, J lost 6 bases, and 8 bases stayed unmatched. Germline V gene data show CDR1 as LNHDA and CDR2 as SQIVND (reference sequence). The CDR3 loop spans 14 amino acids.

The chain uses TRBV4-2 and TRBJ2-7, with a possible D match to TRBD2 (6 bases). The CDR3 runs 15 residues. The V gene lost 0 bases and the J gene lost 5 bases, with 14 bases spanning the gap. Germline CDR1 LGHNA, CDR2 YNFKEQ. The CDR3 reads CASSQETSQTNEQYF. Written as DNA, the CDR3 is TGTGCCAGCAGCCAAGAGACTAGTCAGACGAACGAGCAGTACTTC.

V gene TRBV21-1 combines with J gene TRBJ2-3; the table's D call of TRBD1 was not tested on the DNA. TRBV21-1 is assigned pseudogene status. CDR3 length: 15 amino acids. CDR3 coding DNA: TGTGCCAGCAGCAATTCAGGGGAGTGTGCAGATACGCAGTATTTT. Its translation is CASSNSGECADTQYF.

The V and J genes are TRBV18 and TRBJ2-7, with 8 bases fitting TRBD2. V lost 3 bases to trimming and J lost 4 bases; unmatched junction nucleotides: 8. CDR3 length: 15 amino acids. CDR1 KGHSH and CDR2 LQKENI come from the germline V gene. The CDR3 protein is CASSPGAGAIYEQYF. CDR3 nucleotide sequence: TGTGCCAGCTCACCCGGAGCGGGGGCCATTTACGAGCAGTACTTC. Full variable domain (outside the CDR3, taken from reference TRBV18 and TRBJ2-7): NAGVMQNPRHLVRRRGQEARLRCSPMKGHSHVYWYRQLPEEGLKFMVYLQKENIIDESGMPKERFSAEFPKEGPSILRIQQVVRGDSAAYFCASSPGAGAIYEQYFGPGTRLTVT.

The chain uses TRBV15 and TRBJ1-4; D is ambiguous. V was clipped by 0 bases and J by 8 bases, with 13 bases between them. This CDR3 has 15 residues. Germline-derived CDR1 and CDR2 are LNHNV and YYDKDF (reference sequence). In DNA form, the CDR3 reads TGTGCCACCAGCAGAGAAAATTCGGGTGGGGAAAAACTGTTTTTT. It yields the protein CATSRENSGGEKLFF.

The rearrangement links TRBV13 to TRBJ2-3; D may be TRBD1 (6 bases). In germline, CDR1 is PRHDT, CDR2 FYEKMQ (reference sequence). V shed 3 bases and J shed 9 bases, with 13 bases lying between them. This CDR3 is 13 amino acids long. Here the CDR3 DNA reads TGTGCCAGCAGCTTCAGGGGTCGCAGGACGCAGTATTTT. Its translation is CASSFRGRRTQYF. Full variable domain (outside the CDR3, taken from reference TRBV13 and TRBJ2-3): AAGVIQSPRHLIKEKRETATLKCYPIPRHDTVYWYQQGPGQDPQFLISFYEKMQSDKGSIPDRFSAQQFSDYHSELNMSSLELGDSALYFCASSFRGRRTQYFGPGTRLTVL.

The chain has TRBV19 and TRBJ1-4; TRBD1 might be the D (5 bases). Trimming pared 5 bases from V and 5 bases from J, leaving 15 bases between. Germline V lookup: CDR1 LNHDA, CDR2 SQIVND (reference sequence). CDR3 size: 15 residues. The CDR3 spells CASSPPGTLNEKLFF. CDR3 nucleotide sequence: TGTGCCAGTAGTCCCCCCGGGACCTTAAATGAAAAACTGTTTTTT.

The rearrangement joins TRBV6-5 to TRBJ2-1; D gene uncertain. There are 11 residues in the CDR3. Germline CDR1 is MNHEY and CDR2 is SVGAGI. Deletions cut 7 bases from V and 8 bases from J, with 9 bases between. The DNA of the CDR3 is TGTGCCAGCACCAACGCCGATGAGCAGTTCTTC. Protein product: CASTNADEQFF.

The V call is TRBV9, the J call TRBJ1-2; TRBD1 agrees at 9 bases. The CDR3 covers 15 residues. The V gene end was trimmed by 0 bases and the J gene end by 8 bases; junction bases not matched to a gene: 8. Germline loops: CDR1 SGDLS, CDR2 YYNGEE. The CDR3 bases are TGTGCCAGCAGCGTAGCTGGGGGACAGGGTTCCGGCTACACCTTC. Its translation is CASSVAGGQGSGYTF.

The chain links TRBV30 to TRBJ1-1, with D unclear. There are 13 residues in the CDR3. The germline V and J ends were trimmed by 0 bases and 0 bases, with 5 bases remaining between them. Germline CDR1 GTSNPN, CDR2 SVGIG (reference sequence). The CDR3: CAWSVTMNTEAFF. CDR3 bases: TGTGCCTGGAGTGTAACCATGAACACTGAAGCTTTCTTT.

This clone was seen just once. This sequence joins TRBV5-6 and TRBJ1-1, with 7 nucleotides matching TRBD1. This CDR3 region has 14 residues. With V trimmed by 4 bases and J by 5 bases, 8 bases remained unmatched. Germline lookup yields CDR1 SGHDT and CDR2 YYEEEE. CDR3 sequence reads: CASSSTGVWTEAFF. The CDR3 DNA reads TGTGCCAGCAGCAGTACAGGGGTATGGACTGAAGCTTTCTTT.

The V and J genes are TRBV4-2 and TRBJ2-5; no clear D. Trimming shortened V by 0 bases and J by 2 bases, and 16 bases separated the two germline ends. The CDR3 totals 17 residues. The germline CDR1 and CDR2 sequences are LGHNA and YNFKEQ. The CDR3 DNA reads TGTGCCAGCAGCCAAGAACGCCGCGGTAGGCTTCAAGAGACCCAGTACTTC. This encodes CASSQERRGRLQETQYF.

This clone showed up just once. The rearrangement joins TRBV6-5 to TRBJ1-1; D unresolved. Trimming stripped 0 bases from V and 1 base from J, with 6 bases between. The CDR3 length is 14 residues. Germline CDR1 MNHEY, CDR2 SVGAGI. CDR3 in DNA: TGTGCCAGCAGTTACTCGGTTACGAACACTGAAGCTTTCTTT. Encoded protein: CASSYSVTNTEAFF.

This chain links TRBV4-1 with TRBJ1-1; D gene uncertain. The V end was cut by 4 bases, the J end by 0 bases, with 9 bases between. The CDR3 is 14 residues long. Germline V gene data show CDR1 as MGHRA and CDR2 as YSYEKL. The CDR3 spells CASSRKPVNTEAFF. CDR3 DNA: TGCGCCAGCAGCCGCAAACCCGTGAACACTGAAGCTTTCTTT.

This chain uses TRBV7-9 with TRBJ2-2, with D possibly TRBD2 on 6 matching bases. Germline V gene data show CDR1 as SEHNR and CDR2 as FQNEAQ (reference sequence). V lost 4 bases and J lost 6, with 18 bases in between. The CDR3 totals 16 residues. The CDR3 region has the DNA TGTGCCAGCAGCTCCCCGGGACTCCGAACGGCCGGGGAGCTGTTTTTT. It encodes CASSSPGLRTAGELFF.

As regards this clone: The same CDR3 can be traced to other DNA sequences in this sample. The rearrangement links TRBV9 to TRBJ2-3, with TRBD2 identical over 12 bases. The CDR3 has 16 amino acids. Germline lookup yields CDR1 SGDLS and CDR2 YYNGEE. With V trimmed by 0 bases and J by 1 base, 0 bases remained unmatched. The CDR3 coding sequence is TGTGCCAGCAGCGTAGGACTAGCGGGGGGCACAGATACGCAGTATTTT. This sequence encodes CASSVGLAGGTDTQYF.

The CDR3 protein is CASSPGRSKHYEQYF. In nucleotides, the CDR3 is TGTGCCAGCAGTCCCGGACGATCCAAACACTACGAGCAGTACTTC. The rearrangement links TRBV6-5 to TRBJ2-7; D gene uncertain. V gave up 5 bases and J gave up 3 bases, with 17 bases separating them. The CDR3 totals 15 residues. CDR1 and CDR2 (germline): MNHEY, SVGAGI.

CDR3 loop: CASSTGLDTGELFF. The CDR3 DNA sequence: TGTGCCAGTAGTACGGGACTAGACACCGGGGAGCTGTTTTTT. The genes are TRBV19 and TRBJ2-2; 8 bases match TRBD2. The trim removed 4 bases at V and 3 bases at J, leaving 1 base unmatched. In germline, CDR1 is LNHDA, CDR2 SQIVND (reference sequence). The CDR3 totals 14 residues.

The CDR3 DNA reads as TGTGCCAGCAGCGCCGAAACTGGAGCGAATGAGCAGTTCTTC. It encodes CASSAETGANEQFF. This chain joins TRBV7-2 and TRBJ2-1; D is uncertain. The CDR3 sequence is 14 residues long. The V gene lost 5 bases and the J gene lost 7 bases, with 15 bases spanning the gap. CDR1 is SGHTA and CDR2 is FQGNSA in the germline V gene.

The CDR3 is CASSPAGGEGSEFF. CDR3 DNA: TGTGCCAGCTCACCAGCGGGAGGCGAGGGTAGTGAGTTCTTC. The chain carries TRBV18 and TRBJ2-1; 8 bases are shared with TRBD2. The CDR3 spans 14 residues. J lost 14 bases, V lost 2 bases, and 11 bases had no gene match. Looked up from germline, CDR1 is KGHSH and CDR2 is LQKENI.

This chain uses TRBV9 with TRBJ2-3; no definite D call. CDR3 length: 15 residues. Germline assignment: CDR1 SGDLS and CDR2 YYNGEE. V lost 1 base and J lost 0, with 9 bases in between. CDR3 amino acids: CASSVRVGSTDTQYF. In DNA, the CDR3 is TGTGCCAGCAGCGTAAGGGTGGGAAGCACAGATACGCAGTATTTT.

The chain combines TRBV5-8 with TRBJ1-5; D is ambiguous. The CDR3 length is 13 residues. From germline, CDR1 is SGHTS and CDR2 YDEGEE. The V and J ends lost 2 bases and 1 base respectively, with 4 bases between them. The CDR3: CASSFLSNQPQHF. As DNA, the CDR3 is TGTGCCAGCAGCTTTCTAAGCAATCAGCCCCAGCATTTT.

The rearrangement links TRBV30 to TRBJ1-1, with TRBD1 matching over 12 bases. Germline CDR1 GTSNPN, CDR2 SVGIG (reference sequence). V shed 3 bases, J shed 6 bases, and the junction held 8 bases outside the gene matches. This CDR3 region has 15 residues. Here the CDR3 DNA reads TGTGCCTGGAGCCCCTGGGACAGGGGGCTTTCTGAAGCTTTCTTT. Amino acid sequence: CAWSPWDRGLSEAFF. The whole variable domain, remainder taken from reference TRBV30 and TRBJ1-1, is SQTIHQWPATLVQPVGSPLSLECTVEGTSNPNLYWYRQAAGRGLQLLFYSVGIGQISSEVPQNLSASRPQDRQFILSSKKLLLSDSGFYLCAWSPWDRGLSEAFFGQGTRLTVV.